This TCR beta chain was identified during a study of blood T cell repertoires in COVID-19. Overall study context: Acute and convalescent COVID-19 specimens originated in the United States, Italy and Spain. PBMCs, B-cell-depleted T cells, or T cells provided the cDNA or gDNA that made up the material.

Original processing methods: The assay estimated nucleated cells by amplifying reference gene primers. Sequencing used immunoSEQ multiplex PCR; TCRdb keeps in-frame clones, though not all of them. V, J and clone size are those of that table, while D and trimming were read from the DNA. The sample carries 140,000 to 150,000 clones, 70% to 90% recorded once. The CDR3 contains 16 residues. Germline loops: CDR1 KGHSH, CDR2 LQKENI. V was clipped by 3 bases and J by 2 bases; unmatched bases: 1. The rearrangement links TRBV18 to TRBJ2-3; 14 nucleotides align to TRBD2. Sequencing used peripheral blood. The sequence was collected from a man aged 60-69 years with active or convalescent COVID-19. This chain's CDR3 is CASSPGLAGVTDTQYF. In DNA, the CDR3 is TGTGCCAGCTCACCGGGACTAGCGGGAGTCACAGATACGCAGTATTTT.